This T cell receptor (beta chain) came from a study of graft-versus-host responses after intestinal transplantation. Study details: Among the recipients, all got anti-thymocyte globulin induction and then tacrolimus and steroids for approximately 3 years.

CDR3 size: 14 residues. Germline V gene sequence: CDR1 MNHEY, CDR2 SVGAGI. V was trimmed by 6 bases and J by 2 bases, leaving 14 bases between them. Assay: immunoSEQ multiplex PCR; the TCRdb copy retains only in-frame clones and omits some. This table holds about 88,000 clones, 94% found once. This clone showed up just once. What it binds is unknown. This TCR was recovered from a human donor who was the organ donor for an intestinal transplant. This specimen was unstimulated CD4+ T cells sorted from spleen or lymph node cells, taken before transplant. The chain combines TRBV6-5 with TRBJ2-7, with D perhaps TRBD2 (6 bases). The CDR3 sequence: CASRPGGRTYEQYF. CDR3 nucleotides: TGTGCCAGCAGGCCAGGAGGGAGGACCTACGAGCAGTACTTC.